Below are 18 T cell receptor beta chains sequenced from a single sample in a study of shared clonotypes between healthy human individuals. Using immunoSEQ multiplex PCR, the repertoire was profiled, and TCRdb retains in-frame clones only, with some absent. Here the sample spans approximately 470,000 clones, over 70% being singletons. The sample consisted of PBMCs. Receptor source: a middle-aged woman in good health. Some clones in this sample may be carry-over from other donors' samples.

With respect to this clone: A far larger clone is just one base off, so this is likely a read error. The gene calls are TRBV11-3 and TRBJ2-7; TRBD1 matches at 8 bases. This CDR3 comprises 14 residues. Germline trimming cut 2 bases from V and 6 bases from J; bases unmatched to any gene: 6. Per the germline V gene, CDR1 is SGHNT and CDR2 is YENEEA. The CDR3 protein is CASSLSVTGAEQYF. CDR3 coding DNA: TGTGCCAGCAGCTTATCCGTGACAGGGGCCGAGCAGTACTTC.

The chain uses TRBV2 and TRBJ1-3; TRBD1 matches 8 bases. CDR1 and CDR2 (germline): SNHLY, FYNNEI. V lost 5 bases, J lost 2 bases, and 2 bases stayed unmatched. The CDR3 length is 14 residues. CDR3 sequence: CASSQDRAGNTIYF. CDR3 sequence (DNA): TGTGCCAGCAGTCAGGACAGGGCTGGAAACACCATATATTTT.

Regarding this clone: A read error likely explains this, since a far larger clone differs by one base. Other DNA sequences in the same sample also yield this CDR3. The chain combines TRBV5-4 with TRBJ1-2; no clear D. V was trimmed by 4 bases and J by 4 bases, leaving 14 bases between them. The CDR3 covers 14 residues. CDR1 SGHNT and CDR2 YYREEE come from the germline V gene (reference sequence). The DNA of the CDR3 is TGTGCCAGCAGCCTGGATCGGGGTAGCTATGGCTACACCTTC. It codes for CASSLDRGSYGYTF.

The V and J genes are TRBV7-9 and TRBJ2-5; TRBD1 agrees at 8 bases. V gave up 4 bases and J gave up 1 base; unmatched junction bases: 8. CDR1 and CDR2 from the germline V gene are SEHNR and FQNEAQ (reference sequence). The CDR3 spans 16 residues. The CDR3 protein is CASSSTRGQAQETQYF. CDR3 bases: TGTGCCAGCAGCTCAACTAGGGGACAGGCCCAAGAGACCCAGTACTTC.

The chain recombines TRBV6-1 with TRBJ2-4; tentative D call: TRBD1 (6 bases). The CDR3 covers 13 residues. V was clipped by 3 bases and J by 8 bases, with 11 bases between them. CDR1 is MNHNS and CDR2 is SASEGT in the germline V gene. This CDR3 reads CASSETGWDIQYF. CDR3 bases: TGTGCCAGCAGTGAGACAGGCTGGGACATTCAGTACTTC.

The chain has TRBV9 and TRBJ2-2; 9 bases fit TRBD1. The V gene's germline CDR1 is SGDLS and CDR2 YYNGEE. V lost 0 bases and J lost 5; bases outside the gene matches: 5. This CDR3 spans 16 amino acids. Here the CDR3 reads CASSVEPGTGTGELFF. CDR3 coding DNA: TGTGCCAGCAGCGTAGAACCCGGGACAGGGACCGGGGAGCTGTTTTTT.

V usage is TRBV29-1 and J usage is TRBJ1-2; TRBD1 might be the D (5 bases). CDR1 is SQVTM and CDR2 is ANQGSEA in the germline V gene. Trimming left V 2 bases short and J 4 bases short, with 5 bases between. This CDR3 contains 11 residues. This CDR3 is CSVETGYGYTF. The CDR3 DNA reads as TGCAGCGTTGAAACAGGCTATGGCTACACCTTC.

The table lists this clone with a few counts. Additional DNA sequences in this sample encode the identical CDR3. The chain is built from TRBV28 and TRBJ2-1, with TRBD1 matching over 12 bases. The CDR3 length is 14 residues. Germline CDR1 and CDR2: MDHEN and SYDVKM. Trimming at V came to 6 bases and at J to 7 bases, leaving 4 bases not matched to a gene. The CDR3 spells CASSRDRGLNEQFF. The DNA of the CDR3 is TGTGCCAGCAGCCGGGACAGGGGGCTAAATGAGCAGTTCTTC.

Here the CDR3 reads CASSRRPGTGFDTEAFF. CDR3 in DNA: TGTGCCAGCTCACGACGTCCCGGGACAGGGTTCGACACTGAAGCTTTCTTT. The chain has TRBV18 and TRBJ1-1, with 9 bases identical to TRBD1. The V gene's germline CDR1 is KGHSH and CDR2 LQKENI. J gave up 3 bases and V 4 bases, and 12 bases lay outside the gene matches. This CDR3 region has 17 residues.

The chain links TRBV5-4 to TRBJ2-7; 7 positions agree with TRBD2. The DNA matches TRBJ2-5 better at its end, which makes the J call doubtful. This CDR3 contains 14 residues. CDR1 SGHNT and CDR2 YYREEE come from the germline V gene (reference sequence). The DNA of the CDR3 is TGTGCCAGCAGCCCGTCTAGCGGACAAGAGACCCAGTACTTC. Its translation is CASSPSSGQETQYF.

Many counts were recorded for this clone. Within the sample, other DNA sequences also encode this same CDR3. This chain connects TRBV28 to TRBJ1-3; 8 bases align to TRBD1. Germline V gene sequence: CDR1 MDHEN, CDR2 SYDVKM. This CDR3 contains 15 residues. The junction had 4 bases not matched to a gene; V was cut back by 6 bases and J by 0 bases. This CDR3 reads CASSDRGISGNTIYF. The CDR3 DNA reads as TGTGCCAGCAGCGACAGGGGAATCTCTGGAAACACCATATATTTT.

The sample holds one count of this clone. This chain links TRBV4-1 with TRBJ2-2, with D possibly matching TRBD1 (6 bases). CDR1 and CDR2 (germline): MGHRA, YSYEKL. The germline V and J ends were trimmed by 1 base and 3 bases, with 18 bases remaining between them. The CDR3 runs 18 residues. CDR3 sequence (DNA): TGCGCCAGCAGCCAAGGACTCCCCAGGGGAGACGACACCGGGGAGCTGTTTTTT. Translating it yields CASSQGLPRGDDTGELFF.

The rearrangement joins TRBV30 to TRBJ2-1, with D perhaps matching TRBD1 or TRBD2 (5 bases each). From germline, CDR1 is GTSNPN and CDR2 SVGIG (reference sequence). Deletions cut 0 bases from V and 14 bases from J, with 14 bases between. CDR3 length: 12 amino acids. CDR3 DNA: TGTGCCTGGAGTGTACTGGTCGGGACCGAGTTCTTC. It translates to CAWSVLVGTEFF.

Comment on this clone: A far larger clone is one nucleotide away, so this likely arose from a read error. No conserved phenylalanine or tryptophan is present at the end of the CDR3, so a read error is the likely explanation. The CDR3 is CASSLRTGGTEAFS. The CDR3 DNA reads TGTGCCAGCAGTTTAAGGACAGGGGGCACTGAAGCTTTCTCT. The chain is built from TRBV6-5 and TRBJ1-1, with TRBD1 matching 10 bases. The germline CDR1 and CDR2 sequences are MNHEY and SVGAGI. Trimming took 4 bases from V and 4 from J; bases not matched to a gene: 3. The CDR3 loop spans 14 amino acids.

This chain links TRBV4-2 with TRBJ1-1; 7 nucleotides agree with TRBD1. V gave up 1 base and J gave up 4 bases; unmatched junction bases: 12. Germline V gene data show CDR1 as LGHNA and CDR2 as YNFKEQ. The CDR3 is 17 residues long. The CDR3 DNA reads TGTGCCAGCAGCCAAGCCTTATACAGGGGTCGTGGCACTGAAGCTTTCTTT. Its protein is CASSQALYRGRGTEAFF.

A few counts support this clone. This sequence joins TRBV30 and TRBJ1-1; perhaps TRBD1 as D (5 bases). Germline CDR1 and CDR2: GTSNPN and SVGIG (reference sequence). V lost 2 bases and J lost 10, with 14 bases in between. This CDR3 comprises 12 residues. CDR3 nucleotide sequence: TGTGCCTGGAGTACGCAGGGAAGGCGAGCTTTCTTT. It translates to CAWSTQGRRAFF.

The chain employs TRBV6-1 and TRBJ2-2, with no clear D. Germline CDR1 is MNHNS and CDR2 is SASEGT. Between the trimmed V and J ends, which lost 7 bases and 1 base, there was a span of 10 bases. There are 14 residues in the CDR3. CDR3 residues: CASNPTGNTGELFF. In DNA, the CDR3 is TGTGCCAGCAATCCAACCGGGAACACCGGGGAGCTGTTTTTT.

The chain uses TRBV13 and TRBJ2-3, with 11 bases lining up with TRBD2. Trimming took 6 bases from V and 7 from J; bases not matched to a gene: 6. Germline-derived CDR1 and CDR2 are PRHDT and FYEKMQ (reference sequence). The CDR3 is 14 residues long. The CDR3 loop is CASSLAGGPYTQYF. The CDR3 nucleotides read TGTGCCAGCAGTCTAGCGGGAGGACCATATACGCAGTATTTT.